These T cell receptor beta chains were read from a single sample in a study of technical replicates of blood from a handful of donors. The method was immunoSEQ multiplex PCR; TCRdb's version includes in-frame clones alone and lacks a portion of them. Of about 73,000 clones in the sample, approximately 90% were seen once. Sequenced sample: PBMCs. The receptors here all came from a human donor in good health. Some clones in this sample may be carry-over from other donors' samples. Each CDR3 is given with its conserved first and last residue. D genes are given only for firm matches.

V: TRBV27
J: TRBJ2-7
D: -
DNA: TGTGCCAGCACCCCGTCAGGGGGGAGGCACGAGCAGTACTTC
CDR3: CASTPSGGRHEQYF

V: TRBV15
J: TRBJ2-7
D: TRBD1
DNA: TGTGCCACCAGGCGGACAGGGAAAGACGAGCAGTACTTC
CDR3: CATRRTGKDEQYF

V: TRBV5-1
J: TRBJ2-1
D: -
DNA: TGCGCCAGCAGCTCCCGCGGGGAGCAGTTCTTC
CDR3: CASSSRGEQFF

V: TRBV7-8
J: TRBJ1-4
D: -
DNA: TGTGCCAGCAGCTTAGAGAGTGGGAGGGGACCGGGCGAAAAACTGTTTTTT
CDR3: CASSLESGRGPGEKLFF

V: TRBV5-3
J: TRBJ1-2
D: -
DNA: TGTGCCAGAAGCTTGGGGCATGGCTACACCTTC
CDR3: CARSLGHGYTF

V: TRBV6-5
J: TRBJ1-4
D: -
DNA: TGTGCCAGCAGAGGAGGAGGCGGAGAAAAACTGTTTTTT
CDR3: CASRGGGGEKLFF

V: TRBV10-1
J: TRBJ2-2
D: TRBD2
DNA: TGCGCCAGCAGTGAGTCCCGGACTAGCGGGAGTGGTGACACCGGGGAGCTGTTTTTT
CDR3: CASSESRTSGSGDTGELFF

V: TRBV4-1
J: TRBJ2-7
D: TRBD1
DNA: TGCGCCAGCAGCCAAGGGGCAGGGGGTCCCTACGAGCAGTACTTC
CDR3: CASSQGAGGPYEQYF

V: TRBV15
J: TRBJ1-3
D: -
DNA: TGTGCCACCAGCAGTCCTCGTTCTGGAAACACCATATATTTT
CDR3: CATSSPRSGNTIYF

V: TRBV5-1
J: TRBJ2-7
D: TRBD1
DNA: TGCGCCAGCAGACCGAAAGCCGGGACAGGAAGCTACGAGCAGTACTTC
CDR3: CASRPKAGTGSYEQYF

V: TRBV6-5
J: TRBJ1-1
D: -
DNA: TGTGCCAGCAGTTACGGGCAGGGCACTGAAGCTTTCTTT
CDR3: CASSYGQGTEAFF

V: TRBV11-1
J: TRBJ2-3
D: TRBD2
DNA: TGTGCCAGCGTCGACGGGGGGGCCTTTACGCAGTATTTT
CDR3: CASVDGGAFTQYF